This section outlines one T cell receptor beta chain sequence together with its context. Its antigen target is currently unknown. No per-base quality is available; no much larger clone lies one base away. This sample is part of a study of cytomegalovirus exposure and HLA in healthy donors (TCRdb year 2017). For context, the study as a whole: According to a later analysis, the 120 or so validation repertoires were produced on the same platform as the approximately 620 repertoires of the first cohort. The aim of the study was to test whether cataloging public T cell receptors could identify signatures of past pathogen exposure. Along with the approximately 600-subject first cohort, a separate validation cohort of 120 different subjects was used. The study combined high-throughput TCR immunosequencing, statistical association of individual TCRs with disease status, and machine learning to predict cytomegalovirus infection status.

V loses 3 bases of germline sequence and J loses 9 bases, and the interval between the two ends is 8 bases. The germline V gene supplies CDR1 SGDLS and CDR2 YYNGEE. The CDR3 numbers 11 residues from cysteine through phenylalanine. The kept DNA is CDR3 alone, 33 bases in frame from the first base. The donors were included in the validation cohort of 90 to 150 subjects, a group kept apart from the approximately 700-subject first cohort. Here is what the overall study found, with its caveats: In a later analysis, TCRs clustered in the first cohort were found to also tend to co-occur in the 130 or so validation repertoires, with 90% to 95% of cluster scores above 0. In vitro tests confirmed that three of the cytomegalovirus-associated TCR beta chains recognize cytomegalovirus antigens. While some public TCRs were present in many individuals, most TCR sequences turned up only very rarely across donors. Cytomegalovirus status was reported to be diagnosed by the classifier with high specificity and sensitivity in both the original and validation cohorts. The study gave a list of 150 to 200 TCR beta chains associated with cytomegalovirus. A later analysis lacked HLA typing for the validation cohort, so it scored co-occurrence in that cohort across all 110 or so repertoires. The authors suggested that the approach could potentially be generalized to other disease states and immunological phenotypes.

The library relied on the immunoSEQ multiplex PCR assay. Turning to the authors' computational methods: To diagnose cytomegalovirus status from the catalog of TCR beta chain sequences, a statistical classification framework was built. Drawn from immuneACCESS, this table holds only the in-frame rearrangements with V and J called that TCRdb kept. Clones are partly lost; checked studies trace under half to an unresolved V gene and leave the rest unexplained. Clonal size and the V and J genes are those of that table, whereas D and trimming came from the DNA. For this sample there are about 140,000 clones; approximately 87% appear just once. The ten largest clones add up to 2.5% to 3.5% of the sample.

The receptor was isolated from a man aged 18 to 29 in good health and CMV-seronegative. Material: PBMCs. The rearrangement joined TRBV9 to TRBJ2-3; the D region possibly corresponds to TRBD2 (5 bases align). The CDR3 protein: CASSGRGTQYF. The nucleotides read TGTGCCAGCAGCGGTCGGGGAACGCAGTATTTT.